The clone carrying this T cell receptor (beta chain) was seen a few times. This sample is drawn from a study of blood T cell repertoires in COVID-19. Study overall: The origin of the acute and convalescent COVID-19 samples was the United States, Italy and Spain. The cDNA or gDNA used as material had been derived from T cells, B-cell-depleted T cells, or PBMCs.

The V end lost 4 bases, the J end lost 0 bases, and 13 bases lay between the germline ends. The CDR3 sequence is 17 residues long. Germline loops: CDR1 MNHNS, CDR2 SASEGT. How the authors handled the data: From reference gene primer amplification, estimates of nucleated cell counts were derived. The protocol was immunoSEQ multiplex PCR, while the TCRdb copy is restricted to in-frame clones and leaves out a portion. V, J and clone size are taken as reported in that table, and D and trimming were inferred from the DNA itself. The table lists some 99,000 clones, around three quarters of them singletons, with 3.5% to 5% in the top ten.

Sequenced sample: peripheral blood. V is TRBV6-1 and J is TRBJ1-6; D unclear. This receptor was obtained from a human donor in a cohort sampled during active or convalescent COVID-19. The CDR3 here is CASSVGSKSSYNSPLHF. CDR3 DNA: TGTGCCAGCAGTGTGGGCAGCAAAAGCTCCTATAATTCACCCCTCCACTTT.